Shown below are 23 T cell receptor beta chains from a single sample sequenced in a study of blood T cell repertoires in COVID-19. Method: immunoSEQ multiplex PCR; TCRdb's copy keeps in-frame clones and lacks some. The sample lists 100,000 to 150,000 clones; about 86% were seen once. The sequenced sample was peripheral blood. These receptors were collected from a woman aged 50 to 65 with acute or convalescent COVID-19.

The V gene is TRBV3-1 (or the pseudogene TRBV3-2), the J gene TRBJ1-3, with a tentative D call TRBD1 (5 bases). Trimming cost V 1 base and J 3 bases, with 10 bases left between them. The CDR3 runs to 15 residues. Germline V lookup: CDR1 LGHDT, CDR2 YNNKEL (reference sequence). CDR3 protein: CASSQVRGIGNTIYF. CDR3 bases: TGTGCCAGCAGCCAAGTACGGGGGATTGGAAACACCATATATTTT.

V usage is TRBV28 and J usage is TRBJ2-7; tentative D call: TRBD1 (8 bases). The V end lost 7 bases, the J end lost 0 bases, and 22 bases lay between the germline ends. The CDR3 spans 17 residues. The germline V gene has CDR1 MDHEN and CDR2 SYDVKM. The CDR3 coding sequence is TGTGCCAGCACCCGCCCGGGGGGCAGGGGGCTCTCCTACGAGCAGTACTTC. Encoded protein: CASTRPGGRGLSYEQYF.

This chain links TRBV14 with TRBJ1-4; unclear D gene. Germline CDR1 is SGHDN and CDR2 is FVKESK. The CDR3 length is 15 residues. The V gene lost 1 base and the J gene lost 7 bases, with 13 bases spanning the gap. The DNA of the CDR3 is TGTGCCAGCAGCCAAGTGACTGGGTTAGGTGAAAAACTGTTTTTT. This gives the protein CASSQVTGLGEKLFF.

The chain joins TRBV28 to TRBJ1-1; 7 nucleotides match TRBD1. This CDR3 comprises 14 residues. V lost 7 bases, J lost 1 base, and 6 bases stayed unmatched. CDR1 is MDHEN and CDR2 is SYDVKM in the germline V gene. CDR3 sequence: CASNPGDRNTEAFF. The CDR3 region has the DNA TGTGCCAGCAACCCAGGGGACAGGAACACTGAAGCTTTCTTT.

The V and J genes are TRBV6-1 and TRBJ1-2; possible D gene TRBD1, 6 bases. This CDR3 is built from 15 residues. V lost 2 bases to trimming and J lost 2 bases, with 12 bases between them. Per germline, CDR1 MNHNS and CDR2 SASEGT. The CDR3 sequence: CASSERGGQNYGYTF. In nucleotides, the CDR3 is TGTGCCAGCAGTGAAAGAGGCGGACAGAACTATGGCTACACCTTC.

This clone has a handful of counts. J is TRBJ2-7 and V is TRBV7-9; 8 nucleotides line up with TRBD2. Germline-derived CDR1 and CDR2 are SEHNR and FQNEAQ (reference sequence). V trimming: 1 base; J trimming: 0 bases; junction bases outside the gene matches: 2. CDR3 length equals 15 residues. The CDR3 DNA reads as TGTGCCAGCAGCTTAGGTAGCGGGGTCTCCTACGAGCAGTACTTC. As protein: CASSLGSGVSYEQYF.

The V gene is TRBV24-1, the J gene TRBJ1-6; the match to TRBD1 covers 9 bases. Trimming cost V 4 bases and J 5 bases; bases outside gene matches: 5. The CDR3 is made up of 16 amino acids. The germline CDR1 and CDR2 sequences are KGHDR and SFDVKD. The CDR3 is CATSETGTGNNSPLHF. The CDR3 region has the DNA TGTGCCACCAGTGAGACCGGGACAGGGAATAATTCACCCCTCCACTTT.

Only one count was recorded for this clone. V usage is TRBV6-4 and J usage is TRBJ1-2, with 9 bases lining up with TRBD1. After removal of 5 bases from V and 5 bases from J, the junction contained 6 bases not matched to a gene. The CDR3 covers 14 residues. The germline gives CDR1 MRHNA, CDR2 SNTAGT. The CDR3 spells CASSPTGGTYGYTF. The CDR3 region has the DNA TGTGCCAGCAGTCCAACAGGGGGCACTTATGGCTACACCTTC.

This clone appeared a few times. The chain uses TRBV6-5 and TRBJ1-2; TRBD1 is a possible D gene (5 bases). The CDR3 has 14 amino acids. The ends were cut back, 6 bases at V and 0 bases at J, with 11 bases in the middle. Germline V gives CDR1 MNHEY, CDR2 SVGAGI. The CDR3: CASRLGQANYGYTF. In DNA form, the CDR3 reads TGTGCCAGCAGATTAGGACAAGCTAACTATGGCTACACCTTC.

The rearrangement uses TRBV9 and TRBJ1-1; maybe TRBD1 (5 bases). In germline, CDR1 is SGDLS, CDR2 YYNGEE. V was trimmed by 1 base and J by 2 bases, leaving 9 bases between them. The CDR3 runs to 14 residues. This chain's CDR3 is CASSVSGYNTEAFF. The CDR3 coding sequence is TGTGCCAGCAGCGTATCAGGGTACAACACTGAAGCTTTCTTT.

The gene calls are TRBV11-2 and TRBJ2-2, with 10 bases that match TRBD2. V lost 3 bases to trimming and J lost 3 bases; unmatched junction nucleotides: 1. Germline CDR1 SGHAT, CDR2 FQNNGV. The CDR3 totals 15 residues. DNA of the CDR3: TGTGCCAGCAGCTTGCTAGCGGGGGACACCGGGGAGCTGTTTTTT. This sequence encodes CASSLLAGDTGELFF. The complete variable domain, with remaining parts taken from reference TRBV11-2 and TRBJ2-2, reads EAGVAQSPRYKIIEKRQSVAFWCNPISGHATLYWYQQILGQGPKLLIQFQNNGVVDDSQLPKDRFSAERLKGVDSTLKIQPAKLEDSAVYLCASSLLAGDTGELFFGEGSRLTVL.

The rearrangement links TRBV7-9 to TRBJ1-1; D might be TRBD1 (6 bases). The CDR3 runs 14 residues. The germline V gene has CDR1 SEHNR and CDR2 FQNEAQ (reference sequence). V shed 5 bases and J shed 5 bases, with 15 bases lying between them. CDR3 in amino acids: CASSSTGIETEAFF. CDR3 sequence (DNA): TGTGCCAGCAGCAGCACAGGGATTGAAACTGAAGCTTTCTTT.

The chain employs TRBV11-2 and TRBJ2-7, with a possible D match to TRBD2 (5 bases). CDR3 length: 15 amino acids. Trimming removed 0 bases at V and 4 bases at J, with 13 bases between. CDR1 is SGHAT, CDR2 FQNNGV, per germline. The CDR3 loop is CASSLEWALAYEQYF. The DNA for the CDR3 is TGTGCCAGCAGCTTAGAATGGGCCTTAGCGTACGAGCAGTACTTC.

The rearrangement links TRBV15 to TRBJ1-5; TRBD1 matches at 10 bases. The germline V gene encodes CDR1 LNHNV and CDR2 YYDKDF (reference sequence). The V gene end was trimmed by 2 bases and the J gene end by 4 bases; junction bases not matched to a gene: 5. The CDR3 is 16 amino acids. CDR3 nucleotides: TGTGCCACCAGCAGATATAGGACAGGGGGTAATCAGCCCCAGCATTTT. Its protein is CATSRYRTGGNQPQHF. The whole variable domain, remainder taken from reference TRBV15 and TRBJ1-5, is DAMVIQNPRYQVTQFGKPVTLSCSQTLNHNVMYWYQQKSSQAPKLLFHYYDKDFNNEADTPDNFQSRRPNTSFCFLDIRSPGLGDTAMYLCATSRYRTGGNQPQHFGDGTRLSIL.

The rearrangement links TRBV18 to TRBJ1-6; a possible D gene is TRBD1 (6 bases). V was pared by 3 bases and J by 4 bases, with 13 bases between. CDR1 is KGHSH and CDR2 is LQKENI in the germline V gene. The CDR3 loop spans 16 amino acids. CDR3 sequence (DNA): TGTGCCAGCTCACCGACGCTGGACAGTTATAATTCACCCCTCCACTTT. Its translation: CASSPTLDSYNSPLHF.

This chain joins TRBV5-6 and TRBJ2-7; tentative D call: TRBD2 (5 bases). The CDR3 totals 15 residues. Germline values: CDR1 SGHDT, CDR2 YYEEEE. V lost 2 bases and J 6 bases, leaving 18 bases between the germline ends. This chain's CDR3 is CASSFLDGEVGEQYF. The CDR3 DNA follows: TGTGCCAGCAGCTTTTTGGACGGGGAAGTGGGCGAGCAGTACTTC. The full variable domain, its missing parts supplied by reference TRBV5-6 and TRBJ2-7, is DAGVTQSPTHLIKTRGQQVTLRCSPKSGHDTVSWYQQALGQGPQFIFQYYEEEERQRGNFPDRFSGHQFPNYSSELNVNALLLGDSALYLCASSFLDGEVGEQYFGPGTRLTVT.

The chain employs TRBV2 and TRBJ2-7, with TRBD2 as a possible D gene (6 bases). V gave up 1 base and J gave up 8 bases, with 15 bases separating them. Germline CDR1 is SNHLY and CDR2 is FYNNEI. This CDR3 is 14 amino acids long. The CDR3 is CASSEGGTGRKQYF. Here the CDR3 DNA reads TGTGCCAGCAGTGAAGGTGGGACTGGTAGGAAGCAGTACTTC.

V is TRBV7-8 and J is TRBJ2-5; 9 positions agree with TRBD1. The CDR3 is made up of 15 amino acids. The trim removed 2 bases at V and 9 bases at J, leaving 10 bases unmatched. CDR1 is SGHVS, CDR2 FQNEAQ, per germline. The CDR3 bases are TGTGCCAGCAGCTTAACAGGGGGCGTGGGTGAGGCCCAGTACTTC. Residues: CASSLTGGVGEAQYF.

Here the CDR3 DNA reads TGTGCCAGCTCACCACTACAGGGAAGCGAGCAGTACTTC. Encoded protein: CASSPLQGSEQYF. This chain uses TRBV18 with TRBJ2-7, with D possibly matching TRBD1 (6 bases). CDR3 length: 13 residues. Germline V gene lookup returns CDR1 KGHSH and CDR2 LQKENI. The germline V and J ends were trimmed by 1 base and 6 bases, with 10 bases remaining between them.

The chain has TRBV7-2 and TRBJ1-5; 7 nucleotides align to TRBD1. Germline V gene sequence: CDR1 SGHTA, CDR2 FQGNSA. V lost 7 bases, J lost 0 bases, and 6 bases stayed unmatched. The CDR3 sequence is 15 residues long. The chain's CDR3 is CASTPTGYSNQPQHF. The CDR3 region has the DNA TGTGCCAGCACACCGACAGGGTATAGCAATCAGCCCCAGCATTTT.

Regarding this clone: Distinct nucleotide sequences in the sample also encode this CDR3. The genes are TRBV3-1 (or the pseudogene TRBV3-2) and TRBJ1-5; TRBD1 aligns across 7 bases. CDR1 is LGHDT, CDR2 YNNKEL, per germline (reference sequence). The length of the CDR3 is 13 residues. V gave up 1 base and J gave up 7 bases; unmatched junction bases: 1. The CDR3 coding sequence is TGTGCCAGCAGCCAAGGACAGGGCCAGCCCCAGCATTTT. Its protein is CASSQGQGQPQHF.

This chain uses TRBV27 with TRBJ1-1, with TRBD1 matching over 10 bases. The CDR3 consists of 16 residues. Germline CDR1 MNHEY, CDR2 SMNVEV (reference sequence). The trim removed 6 bases at V and 3 bases at J, leaving 10 bases unmatched. The CDR3 reads CASSRLTGGGYTEAFF. The CDR3 DNA reads as TGTGCCAGCAGCCGTCTGACAGGGGGCGGGTACACTGAAGCTTTCTTT.

The CDR3 protein is CASTGQGNQPQHF. The CDR3 DNA is TGTGCCAGCACCGGACAGGGCAATCAGCCCCAGCATTTT. The chain carries TRBV6-6 and TRBJ1-5; TRBD1 aligns across 7 bases. The length of the CDR3 is 13 residues. Germline lookup yields CDR1 MNHNY and CDR2 SVGAGI (reference sequence). V lost 7 bases to trimming and J lost 2 bases; unmatched junction nucleotides: 2.